This T cell receptor beta chain was sequenced in a study of blood T cell repertoires in COVID-19. The protocol was immunoSEQ multiplex PCR, while the TCRdb copy is restricted to in-frame clones and leaves out a portion. The data show approximately 250,000 clones, around 84% seen once. V was trimmed by 0 bases and J by 3 bases, leaving 20 bases between them. CDR1 is SQVTM and CDR2 is ANQGSEA in the germline V gene. The CDR3 runs to 17 residues. Participants spanned ages roughly 18 to 95 years and resided in 20 to 30 US areas. The study assigned cohorts using participant-reported clinical history. The rearrangement joins TRBV29-1 to TRBJ2-5; no definite D call. The clonotype originates from a man aged 25-40 years with acute COVID-19. Sample: PBMCs or T cells enriched from blood (not recorded which). CDR3 coding DNA: TGCAGCGTTGAAGATACCCAGTCCCAGGCTTTGGAAGAGACCCAGTACTTC. Its protein product is CSVEDTQSQALEETQYF.